This T cell receptor beta chain was documented in a study of T cells in localized non-small cell lung cancer. Germline V gives CDR1 SGDLS, CDR2 YYNGEE. V was shortened by 3 bases and J by 6 bases, with 13 bases between the two germline ends. CDR3 size: 14 residues. On this clone itself: The antigen is not known.

Study-level results: In adjacent lung, a median roughly 60 of the top 100 tumor clones were found.

The table came from immunoSEQ multiplex PCR; TCRdb's copy has only in-frame clones and leaves some out. This table has fewer than 2,000 clones, around a fifth appearing once. The sampled adjacent lung lay at least 2 cm from the tumor margin and showed no atypia. The J gene is TRBJ1-5, the V gene TRBV9; unclear D gene. This clonotype was obtained from a man between 18 and 55 years old with stage I lung adenocarcinoma. The sample here was normal lung tissue next to the tumor, taken before any cancer treatment. CDR3 sequence (DNA): TGTGCCAGCAGCGCCCACTGGCAAGGTCAGCCCCAGCATTTT. Translated: CASSAHWQGQPQHF.